This T cell receptor beta chain was identified during a study of T cells in Graves' hyperthyroidism and ophthalmopathy. Whole-study results and caveats: A model built on 13 V-J features separated ophthalmopathy from stable hyperthyroidism.

The germline V gene has CDR1 MNHNS and CDR2 SASEGT. CDR3 length: 16 amino acids. V lost 8 bases, J lost 4 bases, and 23 bases lay in between. As for this clonotype: Its antigen is unidentified. This may be a read error, as it is one base from a much larger clone.

The source material, RNA transcripts, was used to amplify TCR beta CDR3 regions. The primer set for the first-round RT-PCR of the TCR CDR3 was HTBI. From the multiplex PCR reads, TCRdb called clonotypes with MiXCR, one entry per CDR3 protein. The repertoire includes roughly 500,000 distinct CDR3 sequences, over 45% of them detected once, and 44% sits in the top ten. The origin of this receptor is an adult woman with Graves' disease, either hyperthyroidism or ophthalmopathy (not recorded which). The chain combines TRBV6-1 with TRBJ1-1; D is unclear. Material for sequencing was peripheral blood or thyroid tissue (not recorded which). For the CDR3, the DNA is TGTGCCAGCGCCACCATGATCTACGCCGAGGCCACTGAAGCTTTCTTT. Its protein is CASATMIYAEATEAFF.